The T cell receptor (beta chain) described here comes from a study of shared clonotypes between healthy human individuals. Deletions cut 7 bases from V and 12 bases from J, with 14 bases between. This CDR3 is 11 amino acids long. CDR1 and CDR2 from the germline V gene are SGHRS and YFSETQ. Sequencing was performed with immunoSEQ multiplex PCR; in TCRdb, only in-frame clones are kept and a portion is missing. Of about 490,000 clones listed, around 73% are singletons. Sequenced material: PBMCs. The V gene is TRBV5-1, the J gene TRBJ1-3; D gene unclear. This receptor was identified in a woman aged 40-49 years in good health. Some clones in this sample may be carry-over from other donors' samples. As DNA, the CDR3 is TGCGCCAGCCCGCCCGGACCCATCATATATTTT. As protein: CASPPGPIIYF. Drawing the rest from reference TRBV5-1 and TRBJ1-3, the complete variable domain is KAGVTQTPRYLIKTRGQQVTLSCSPISGHRSVSWYQQTPGQGLQFLFEYFSETQRNKGNFPGRFSGRQFSNSRSEMNVSTLELGDSALYLCASPPGPIIYFGEGSWLTVV.